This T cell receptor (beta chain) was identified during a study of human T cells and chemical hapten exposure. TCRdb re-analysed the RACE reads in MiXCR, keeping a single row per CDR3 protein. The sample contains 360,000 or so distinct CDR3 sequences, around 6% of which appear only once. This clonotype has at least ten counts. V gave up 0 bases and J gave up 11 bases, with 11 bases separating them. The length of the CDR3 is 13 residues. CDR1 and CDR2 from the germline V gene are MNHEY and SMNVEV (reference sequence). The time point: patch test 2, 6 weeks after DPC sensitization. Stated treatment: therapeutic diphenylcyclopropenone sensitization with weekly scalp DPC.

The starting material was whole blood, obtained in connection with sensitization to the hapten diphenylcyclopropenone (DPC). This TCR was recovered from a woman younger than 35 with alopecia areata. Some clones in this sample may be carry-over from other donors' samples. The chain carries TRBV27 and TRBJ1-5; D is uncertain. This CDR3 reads CASSLSGWSAQHF. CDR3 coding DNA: TGTGCCAGCAGTTTATCGGGCTGGTCGGCCCAGCATTTT.